The present T cell receptor (beta chain) was sequenced within a study of blood T cell repertoires in COVID-19 (dated by TCRdb to between 2020 and 2021). A note on the overall study: Samples covering the acute and convalescent phases of COVID-19 were provided by collaborators in the United States, Italy and Spain. Samples came from the ongoing ImmuneRACE study (first 160 participants) plus 1,254 subjects from 6 global collaborators. The material from the prospective study consisted of cDNA or gDNA derived from T cells, B-cell-depleted T cells, or PBMCs. HLA class I and class II types, where available, came from metadata supplied by the sample provider rather than from assay-based typing. The repertoires were made available in a free public database intended to serve as a resource for research on the immune response to SARS-CoV-2. The dataset comprised deeply sampled blood TCRbeta repertoires from subjects exposed to, actively infected with, or recovered from COVID-19. A de-identified subject ID, COVID-19 status, age in years and sex were almost always included in the sample metadata. Findings and caveats that apply to the study as a whole: The amount of clinical and demographic metadata varied by source and participant and was provided uncurated.

The germline V gene (reference sequence) yields GTSNPN for CDR1 and SVGIG for CDR2. From the cysteine through the phenylalanine, the CDR3 covers 12 amino acids. Just CDR3 DNA is preserved here, 36 bases in frame from base 1. A distance of 11 bases separates the germline ends of V and J, which lose 8 bases and 1 base respectively. TCRbeta CDR3 regions were amplified from genomic DNA using the immunoSEQ Assay, a bias-controlled multiplex PCR. The original pipeline was this. Within the assay, amplification of reference gene primers was used to estimate how many nucleated cells each sample contained. To quantify the absolute abundance of each unique TCRbeta CDR3 rearrangement, sequence reads were collapsed and filtered. For each sample, productive Simpson clonality was calculated by taking the square root of Simpson's diversity index across productive rearrangements. TCRdb carries this immuneACCESS record with in-frame sequences only. Its versions omit some clonotypes, under half of them owing to an unresolved V gene in the studies checked, with the rest unexplained. D and trimming come from the DNA, and the V and J calls and clone size come from that table. Present in this sample are 150,000 or so clones, approximately 82% of which were seen just once. The ten top clones hold 13% to 15% of the sample.

For this clone: What this receptor recognizes is not known. One base away there is no much larger clone; base qualities are not given.

The collaborating institutions used their own protocols to collect whole blood in K2EDTA tubes. For TCRbeta analysis, collaborators shipped samples as frozen whole blood, isolated PBMCs, or DNA extracted from either of those sample types. The chain employs TRBV30 and TRBJ1-1, with no reliable assignment of the D segment. The receptor comes from a human donor with acute or convalescent COVID-19. The donor label of this sample is uncertain. The sequenced sample was peripheral blood. The CDR3 has the sequence CAGARPNTEAFF. The DNA sequence is TGTGCCGGCGCCAGGCCGAACACTGAAGCTTTCTTT.